The text below deals with one T cell receptor (beta chain). What it recognizes is unknown. This specimen comes from a study of cytomegalovirus exposure and HLA in healthy donors. Study background: The same platform was used for the 90 to 150 validation repertoires and the approximately 700 first-cohort repertoires, a later analysis reported.

The data were produced by immunoSEQ multiplex PCR, yet TCRdb's version contains in-frame clones alone and is incomplete. In the table there are roughly 100,000 clones, approximately 90% of which are singletons. Study conclusions and caveats: A list of approximately 150 TCR beta chains associated with cytomegalovirus was given. Reports credit the classifier with highly specific, highly sensitive diagnosis of cytomegalovirus status.

The CDR3 runs to 14 residues. J gave up 7 bases and V 4 bases, and 4 bases lay outside the gene matches. Germline V gene sequence: CDR1 WNHNN, CDR2 SYGVQD (reference sequence). The TCR sequence derives from a woman aged 18 to 35 in good health and CMV-seropositive. Sequences were obtained from PBMCs. The rearrangement joins TRBV10-1 to TRBJ2-2; 9 bases line up with TRBD2. The CDR3 coding sequence is TGCGCCAGCAGTGCCATAGCGGGGGTCGGGGAGCTGTTTTTT. This encodes CASSAIAGVGELFF.